This TCR beta chain comes out of a study of T cell responses to AZD1222 COVID-19 vaccine. Notes on the study in general: Donors were mostly white British, more females; clonal diversity possibly underestimated. Spike-specific TCR depth and breadth grew after two AZD1222 doses. Targets within unmutated variant regions were reportedly found for nearly half of spike-specific TCRs. Repertoires in all cases were sampled only once the peak T cell response had passed.

Method: immunoSEQ multiplex PCR; TCRdb's copy keeps in-frame clones and lacks some. Found here are approximately 120,000 clones, approximately 88% of them singletons; the top ten hold around 6%. As concerns this clone: The target antigen is unknown.

The CDR3 has 16 amino acids. Germline lookup yields CDR1 SGHNT and CDR2 YENEEA. J gave up 4 bases and V 5 bases, and 12 bases lay outside the gene matches. The gene calls are TRBV11-3 and TRBJ2-7; 9 bases line up with TRBD1. The receptor was derived from an adult in good health. Sequenced here: peripheral blood, sampled on day 0 of AZD1222 vaccination. The CDR3 loop is CASSPPTGTGTYEQYF. CDR3 in DNA: TGTGCCAGCAGCCCCCCAACCGGGACAGGGACATACGAGCAGTACTTC. The full variable domain, with the rest looked up from reference TRBV11-3 and TRBJ2-7, is EAGVVQSPRYKIIEKKQPVAFWCNPISGHNTLYWYLQNLGQGPELLIRYENEEAVDDSQLPKDRFSAERLKGVDSTLKIQPAELGDSAVYLCASSPPTGTGTYEQYFGPGTRLTVT.